A single sample gave rise to the 29 T cell receptor beta chains below, sequenced in a study of blood T cell repertoires in COVID-19. Produced via immunoSEQ multiplex PCR; TCRdb's table is partial and in-frame only. The sample includes 150,000 to 200,000 clones, 93% seen only once; the top ten take around 2%. Sample: peripheral blood. These receptors all stem from a woman aged 60-75 years with COVID-19, enrolled during active disease.

This clone has only one observation. The rearrangement links TRBV7-3 to TRBJ2-3; D gene unclear. This CDR3 contains 14 residues. Trimming cost V 0 bases and J 4 bases, with 8 bases left between them. Germline loops: CDR1 SGHTA, CDR2 FQGTGA. The CDR3 DNA sequence: TGTGCCAGCAGCTTAACTCTCCCCGCAGATACGCAGTATTTT. This gives the protein CASSLTLPADTQYF.

The V gene is TRBV14, the J gene TRBJ1-2; 10 bases fit TRBD1. The ends lost 1 base at V and 8 bases at J; junction bases unmatched: 4. CDR3 length equals 14 residues. Germline CDR1 is SGHDN and CDR2 is FVKESK. CDR3 coding DNA: TGTGCCAGCAGCCAAGCCGGGACAGGGGTAGGCTACACCTTC. Protein: CASSQAGTGVGYTF. Complete variable domain (other parts from reference TRBV14 and TRBJ1-2): EAGVTQFPSHSVIEKGQTVTLRCDPISGHDNLYWYRRVMGKEIKFLLHFVKESKQDESGMPNNRFLAERTGGTYSTLKVQPAELEDSGVYFCASSQAGTGVGYTFGSGTRLTVV.

This sequence joins TRBV5-1 and TRBJ1-1; 9 positions agree with TRBD1. This CDR3 has 13 amino acids. In germline, CDR1 is SGHRS, CDR2 YFSETQ. The V and J ends lost 4 bases and 6 bases, in that order; junction bases with no gene match: 4. The chain's CDR3 is CASSRGDRAEAFF. The CDR3 bases are TGCGCCAGCAGCCGGGGGGACAGGGCTGAAGCTTTCTTT.

The CDR3 bases are TGCGCCAGCAGCCGCGGACAGGGCAATCAGCCCCAGCATTTT. It specifies CASSRGQGNQPQHF. The chain uses TRBV4-3 and TRBJ1-5; 7 nucleotides align to TRBD1. The CDR3 consists of 14 residues. Germline assignment: CDR1 LGHNA and CDR2 YSLEER. V shed 4 bases and J 2 bases; nucleotides not matched to a gene: 2.

The chain uses TRBV27 and TRBJ1-5; D is perhaps TRBD1 (5 bases). The V gene lost 3 bases and the J gene lost 8 bases, with 11 bases spanning the gap. Germline CDR1 is MNHEY and CDR2 is SMNVEV (reference sequence). This CDR3 is 13 amino acids long. CDR3 sequence reads: CASSFVGGEPQHF. CDR3 coding DNA: TGTGCCAGCAGTTTCGTAGGAGGGGAGCCCCAGCATTTT.

In the case of this clone: This specimen includes other DNA sequences encoding the same CDR3. This rearrangement joins TRBV5-1 to TRBJ1-1, with 7 bases lining up with TRBD1. CDR3 length equals 14 residues. J was trimmed by 1 base and V by 1 base; bases with no gene match: 1. The V gene's germline CDR1 is SGHRS and CDR2 YFSETQ. CDR3: CASSLRQGNTEAFF. The CDR3 DNA reads TGCGCCAGCAGCTTGCGACAGGGGAACACTGAAGCTTTCTTT. Looking up the rest from reference TRBV5-1 and TRBJ1-1 gives the full variable domain: KAGVTQTPRYLIKTRGQQVTLSCSPISGHRSVSWYQQTPGQGLQFLFEYFSETQRNKGNFPGRFSGRQFSNSRSEMNVSTLELGDSALYLCASSLRQGNTEAFFGQGTRLTVV.

The V and J genes are TRBV6-2 or TRBV6-3 and TRBJ1-1; a possible D gene is TRBD1 (6 bases). Trimming stripped 4 bases from V and 1 base from J, with 10 bases between. The CDR3 runs 14 residues. Germline-derived CDR1 and CDR2 are MNHEY and SVGEGT. The CDR3 sequence is CASSLSRGNTEAFF. In DNA form, the CDR3 reads TGTGCCAGCAGTTTATCCAGGGGGAACACTGAAGCTTTCTTT.

The chain joins TRBV9 to TRBJ1-3, with 7 bases identical to TRBD1. This CDR3 comprises 16 residues. CDR1 and CDR2 (germline): SGDLS, YYNGEE. Trimming took 2 bases from V and 3 from J; bases not matched to a gene: 8. The CDR3 loop reads CASSVGDSSDGNTIYF. The CDR3 nucleotides are TGTGCCAGCAGCGTTGGGGACAGCTCGGATGGAAACACCATATATTTT.

The chain is built from TRBV11-2 and TRBJ1-1; possible D gene TRBD1, 6 bases. V lost 3 bases and J lost 11, with 10 bases in between. Germline CDR1 SGHAT, CDR2 FQNNGV. This CDR3 has 11 amino acids. The CDR3 loop is CASSFGGRAFF. CDR3 DNA: TGTGCCAGCAGCTTCGGGGGGCGCGCTTTCTTT.

The rearrangement links TRBV5-6 to TRBJ1-1; D gene ambiguous. This CDR3 contains 14 residues. Germline-derived CDR1 and CDR2 are SGHDT and YYEEEE. With 4 bases removed from V and 0 bases from J, the gap between germline ends came to 10 bases. The CDR3 spells CASSAGLMNTEAFF. The CDR3 bases are TGTGCCAGCAGCGCGGGCTTAATGAACACTGAAGCTTTCTTT.

The chain couples TRBV9 to TRBJ1-1; D ambiguous. This CDR3 has 14 residues. V was pared by 0 bases and J by 0 bases, with 6 bases between. Germline CDR1 is SGDLS and CDR2 is YYNGEE. For the CDR3, the DNA is TGTGCCAGCAGCGTAGGCCCGGTGAACACTGAAGCTTTCTTT. Protein product: CASSVGPVNTEAFF.

The rearrangement joins TRBV7-9 to TRBJ1-3; the D gene is possibly TRBD1 (6 bases). The germline gives CDR1 SEHNR, CDR2 FQNEAQ (reference sequence). The V end was cut by 2 bases, the J end by 3 bases, with 8 bases between. The CDR3 has 14 amino acids. CDR3 nucleotide sequence: TGTGCCAGCAGCTTAATAGGGGGTGGAAACACCATATATTTT. It codes for CASSLIGGGNTIYF.

This chain joins TRBV5-6 and TRBJ1-3; D perhaps matches TRBD1 (5 bases). V lost 3 bases, J lost 0 bases, and 10 bases lay in between. CDR3 size: 15 residues. Germline V gives CDR1 SGHDT, CDR2 YYEEEE. The CDR3 here is CASSSVTVSGNTIYF. CDR3 in DNA: TGTGCCAGCAGCTCGGTGACAGTCTCTGGAAACACCATATATTTT.

This clone was detected only once. The gene calls are TRBV9 and TRBJ1-3, with D perhaps TRBD1 (5 bases). The length of the CDR3 is 13 residues. Germline lookup yields CDR1 SGDLS and CDR2 YYNGEE. V was pared by 3 bases and J by 2 bases, with 6 bases between. The CDR3 sequence is CASSEGPGNTIYF. Written as DNA, the CDR3 is TGTGCCAGCAGCGAGGGGCCTGGAAACACCATATATTTT.

V gene TRBV5-1 combines with J gene TRBJ2-7; TRBD2 might be the D (6 bases). The ends were cut back, 4 bases at V and 5 bases at J, with 13 bases in the middle. Germline CDR1 is SGHRS and CDR2 is YFSETQ. The CDR3 runs 13 residues. The CDR3 protein is CASSTSGGDEQYF. CDR3 coding DNA: TGCGCCAGCAGCACCAGTGGCGGGGACGAGCAGTACTTC.

The chain employs TRBV9 and TRBJ1-4; tentatively, D is TRBD1 (5 bases). The germline gives CDR1 SGDLS, CDR2 YYNGEE. Trimming shortened V by 0 bases and J by 12 bases, and 27 bases separated the two germline ends. CDR3 length equals 18 residues. The CDR3: CASSVGAVDTGRSGELFF. CDR3 sequence (DNA): TGTGCCAGCAGCGTAGGCGCGGTGGACACCGGGAGGAGTGGGGAACTGTTTTTT. The whole variable domain, filled in from reference TRBV9 and TRBJ1-4, reads DSGVTQTPKHLITATGQRVTLRCSPRSGDLSVYWYQQSLDQGLQFLIQYYNGEERAKGNILERFSAQQFPDLHSELNLSSLELGDSALYFCASSVGAVDTGRSGELFFGSGTQLSVL.

V gene TRBV10-3 combines with J gene TRBJ1-3; weak D call: TRBD1 (6 bases). V shed 7 bases and J shed 0 bases, with 13 bases lying between them. The CDR3 is 15 amino acids. CDR1 is ENHRY, CDR2 SYGVKD, per germline. The CDR3: CAITPDRTSGNTIYF. Written as DNA, the CDR3 is TGTGCCATCACCCCTGACAGGACCTCTGGAAACACCATATATTTT.

This chain connects TRBV28 to TRBJ1-1, with no clear D. This CDR3 contains 13 residues. Trimming cost V 6 bases and J 1 base, with 9 bases left between them. CDR1 MDHEN and CDR2 SYDVKM come from the germline V gene. The CDR3 coding sequence is TGTGCCAGCAGCCCACGGGAGAACACTGAAGCTTTCTTT. Encoded protein: CASSPRENTEAFF.

The chain is built from TRBV18 and TRBJ2-7, with 8 bases lining up with TRBD1. This CDR3 contains 15 residues. The J segment lost 2 bases and the V segment lost 3 bases, leaving 6 bases of the junction unmatched. Germline CDR1 and CDR2: KGHSH and LQKENI. The CDR3 sequence: CASSPRQGTPYEQYF. In DNA form, the CDR3 reads TGTGCCAGCTCACCGCGACAGGGGACACCCTACGAGCAGTACTTC. The full variable domain, its missing parts supplied by reference TRBV18 and TRBJ2-7, is NAGVMQNPRHLVRRRGQEARLRCSPMKGHSHVYWYRQLPEEGLKFMVYLQKENIIDESGMPKERFSAEFPKEGPSILRIQQVVRGDSAAYFCASSPRQGTPYEQYFGPGTRLTVT.

The chain joins TRBV3-1 (or the pseudogene TRBV3-2) to TRBJ1-2, with unresolved D. Germline loops: CDR1 LGHDT, CDR2 YNNKEL (reference sequence). The V end was cut by 1 base, the J end by 5 bases, with 8 bases between. The CDR3 is 13 residues long. The CDR3 region is CASSQARGYGYTF. CDR3 sequence (DNA): TGTGCCAGCAGCCAAGCCAGAGGGTATGGCTACACCTTC.

Concerning this clone: One junction end does not reproduce the germline sequence, and a read error may be involved. CDR3 nucleotide sequence: TGTGCCAGCAGCCCACAAGCGGGGTGGGTCTACAATGAGCAGCTCTTC. Its protein is CASSPQAGWVYNEQLF. The V call is TRBV7-2, the J call TRBJ2-1; 7 positions match TRBD2. This CDR3 is built from 16 residues. From germline, CDR1 is SGHTA and CDR2 FQGNSA.

The rearrangement joins TRBV7-9 to TRBJ1-1; 7 nucleotides agree with TRBD1. Trimming took 3 bases from V and 0 from J; bases not matched to a gene: 4. The CDR3 loop spans 15 amino acids. Germline lookup yields CDR1 SEHNR and CDR2 FQNEAQ (reference sequence). In DNA, the CDR3 is TGTGCCAGCAGCTTCACAGGGGCTTTGAACACTGAAGCTTTCTTT. It translates to CASSFTGALNTEAFF.

The chain has TRBV27 and TRBJ2-3; 7 nucleotides line up with TRBD1. Per germline, CDR1 MNHEY and CDR2 SMNVEV (reference sequence). Germline trimming cut 8 bases from V and 3 bases from J; bases unmatched to any gene: 8. The CDR3 is 14 amino acids. CDR3 sequence reads: CASGWAGGTDTQYF. CDR3 sequence (DNA): TGTGCCAGCGGATGGGCAGGGGGTACAGATACGCAGTATTTT.

V gene TRBV7-2 combines with J gene TRBJ1-2, with 9 nucleotides matching TRBD1. This CDR3 is 15 amino acids long. The V gene's germline CDR1 is SGHTA and CDR2 FQGNSA. The V gene end was trimmed by 3 bases and the J gene end by 3 bases; junction bases not matched to a gene: 5. This CDR3 reads CASSFPGQGYYGYTF. As DNA, the CDR3 is TGTGCCAGCAGCTTTCCGGGACAGGGATACTATGGCTACACCTTC.

The rearrangement links TRBV6-4 to TRBJ1-1, with TRBD1 matching over 9 bases. J lost 6 bases, V lost 6 bases, and 8 bases had no gene match. Germline V gene sequence: CDR1 MRHNA, CDR2 SNTAGT. This CDR3 has 14 amino acids. CDR3 protein: CASSADRGSAEAFF. DNA for the CDR3: TGTGCCAGCAGCGCAGACAGGGGGTCGGCTGAAGCTTTCTTT.

V is TRBV7-9 and J is TRBJ2-7; weak D call: TRBD2 (8 bases). This CDR3 spans 13 amino acids. The V and J ends lost 10 bases and 0 bases respectively, with 13 bases between them. Looked up from germline, CDR1 is SEHNR and CDR2 is FQNEAQ (reference sequence). The CDR3 region is CATREGASYEQYF. CDR3 bases: TGTGCCACCCGGGAGGGGGCCTCCTACGAGCAGTACTTC. The full variable domain, completed using reference TRBV7-9 and TRBJ2-7, is DTGVSQNPRHKITKRGQNVTFRCDPISEHNRLYWYRQTLGQGPEFLTYFQNEAQLEKSRLLSDRFSAERPKGSFSTLEIQRTEQGDSAMYLCATREGASYEQYFGPGTRLTVT.

V gene TRBV27 combines with J gene TRBJ1-1, with TRBD1 identical over 8 bases. CDR1 and CDR2 (germline): MNHEY, SMNVEV (reference sequence). Trimming at V came to 5 bases and at J to 0 bases, leaving 2 bases not matched to a gene. The CDR3 length is 14 residues. In DNA form, the CDR3 reads TGTGCCAGCAGTCTCAGGGGGCTGAACACTGAAGCTTTCTTT. Translating it yields CASSLRGLNTEAFF.

The chain employs TRBV4-1 and TRBJ1-4, with unresolved D. The CDR3 is 15 amino acids. CDR1 is MGHRA and CDR2 is YSYEKL in the germline V gene. V gave up 3 bases and J gave up 1 base, with 9 bases separating them. In nucleotides, the CDR3 is TGCGCCAGCAGCCACGAGGCACTAACTAATGAAAAACTGTTTTTT. It specifies CASSHEALTNEKLFF.

The chain's CDR3 is CASRAGTGIVTLHF. CDR3 DNA: TGTGCCAGCAGGGCCGGGACAGGGATAGTCACCCTCCACTTT. This chain joins TRBV6-1 and TRBJ1-6; 9 nucleotides match TRBD1. The CDR3 contains 14 residues. The germline V gene has CDR1 MNHNS and CDR2 SASEGT. J lost 14 bases, V lost 6 bases, and 11 bases had no gene match.